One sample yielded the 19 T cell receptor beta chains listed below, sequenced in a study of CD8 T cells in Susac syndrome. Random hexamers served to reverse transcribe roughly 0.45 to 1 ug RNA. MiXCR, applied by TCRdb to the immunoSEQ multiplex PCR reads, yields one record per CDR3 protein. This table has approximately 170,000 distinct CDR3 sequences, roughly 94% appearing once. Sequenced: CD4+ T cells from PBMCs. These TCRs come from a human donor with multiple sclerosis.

This chain's CDR3 is CASSQGANYGYTF. CDR3 sequence (DNA): TGTGCCAGCAGCCAGGGGGCTAACTATGGCTACACCTTC. The chain links TRBV7-9 to TRBJ1-2, with 7 bases matching TRBD1. Germline loops: CDR1 SEHNR, CDR2 FQNEAQ (reference sequence). The CDR3 is made up of 13 amino acids. The J segment lost 0 bases and the V segment lost 5 bases, leaving 0 bases of the junction unmatched.

The CDR3 loop is CASSFSFSYEQYF. Here the CDR3 DNA reads TGTGCCAGCAGCTTTTCTTTTTCCTACGAGCAGTACTTC. The chain has TRBV7-2 and TRBJ2-7; no clear D. In germline, CDR1 is SGHTA, CDR2 FQGNSA. This CDR3 is built from 13 residues. Trimming cost V 3 bases and J 1 base, with 7 bases left between them.

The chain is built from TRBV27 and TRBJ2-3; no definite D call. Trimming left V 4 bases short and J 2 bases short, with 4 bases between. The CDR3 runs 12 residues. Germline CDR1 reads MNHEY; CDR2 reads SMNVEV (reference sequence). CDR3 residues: CASSSITDTQYF. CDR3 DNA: TGTGCCAGCAGTTCAATCACAGATACGCAGTATTTT.

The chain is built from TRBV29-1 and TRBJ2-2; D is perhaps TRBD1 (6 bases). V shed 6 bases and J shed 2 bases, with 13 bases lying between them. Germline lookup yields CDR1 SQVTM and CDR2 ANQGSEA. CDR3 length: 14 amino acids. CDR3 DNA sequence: TGCAGCGTCCCAAAGGACAGTAACACCGGGGAGCTGTTTTTT. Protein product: CSVPKDSNTGELFF.

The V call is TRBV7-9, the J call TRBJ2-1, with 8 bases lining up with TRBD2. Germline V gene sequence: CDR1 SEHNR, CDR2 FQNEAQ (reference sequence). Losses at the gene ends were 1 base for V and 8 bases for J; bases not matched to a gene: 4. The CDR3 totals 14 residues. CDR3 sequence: CASSLVTSADEQFF. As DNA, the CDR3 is TGTGCCAGCAGCTTAGTGACTAGCGCGGATGAGCAGTTCTTC.

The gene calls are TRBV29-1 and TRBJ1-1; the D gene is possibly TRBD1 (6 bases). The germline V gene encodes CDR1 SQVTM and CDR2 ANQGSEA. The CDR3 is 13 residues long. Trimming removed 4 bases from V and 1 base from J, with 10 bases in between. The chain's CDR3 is CSVVVGQNTEAFF. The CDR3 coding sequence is TGCAGCGTTGTCGTGGGACAGAACACTGAAGCTTTCTTT.

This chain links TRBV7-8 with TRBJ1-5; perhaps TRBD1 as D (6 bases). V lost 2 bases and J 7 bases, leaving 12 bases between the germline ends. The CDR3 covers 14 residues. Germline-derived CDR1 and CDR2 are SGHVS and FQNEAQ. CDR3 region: CASSLYRGHQPQHF. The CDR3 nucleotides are TGTGCCAGCAGCTTATACCGGGGGCACCAGCCCCAGCATTTT.

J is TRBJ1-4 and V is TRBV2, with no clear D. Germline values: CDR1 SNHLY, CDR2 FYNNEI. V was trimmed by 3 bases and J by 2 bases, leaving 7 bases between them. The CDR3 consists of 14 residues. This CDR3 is CASSDRLTNEKLFF. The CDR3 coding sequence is TGTGCCAGCAGTGACCGGCTTACTAATGAAAAACTGTTTTTT. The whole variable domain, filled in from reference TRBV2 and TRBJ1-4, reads EPEVTQTPSHQVTQMGQEVILRCVPISNHLYFYWYRQILGQKVEFLVSFYNNEISEKSEIFDDQFSVERPDGSNFTLKIRSTKLEDSAMYFCASSDRLTNEKLFFGSGTQLSVL.

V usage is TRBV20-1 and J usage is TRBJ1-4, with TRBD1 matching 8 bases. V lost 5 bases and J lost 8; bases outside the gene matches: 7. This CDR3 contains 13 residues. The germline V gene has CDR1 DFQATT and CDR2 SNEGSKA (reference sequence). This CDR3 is CSAGQGLGEKLFF. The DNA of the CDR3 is TGCAGTGCTGGACAGGGCCTTGGAGAAAAACTGTTTTTT.

CDR3 in amino acids: CASKSTLGTGVNEQYF. In DNA form, the CDR3 reads TGTGCCAGCAAGTCAACCCTCGGGACAGGGGTTAACGAGCAGTACTTC. The chain couples TRBV6-1 to TRBJ2-7; 10 positions match TRBD1. The ends lost 7 bases at V and 5 bases at J; junction bases unmatched: 14. CDR1 and CDR2 (germline): MNHNS, SASEGT. This CDR3 has 16 residues.

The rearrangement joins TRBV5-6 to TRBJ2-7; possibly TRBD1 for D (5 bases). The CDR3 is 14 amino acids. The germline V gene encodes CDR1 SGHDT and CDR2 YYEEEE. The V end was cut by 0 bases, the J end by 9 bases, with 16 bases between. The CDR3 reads CASSLGVGQTWQYF. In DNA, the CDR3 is TGTGCCAGCAGCTTGGGTGTGGGGCAAACGTGGCAGTACTTC.

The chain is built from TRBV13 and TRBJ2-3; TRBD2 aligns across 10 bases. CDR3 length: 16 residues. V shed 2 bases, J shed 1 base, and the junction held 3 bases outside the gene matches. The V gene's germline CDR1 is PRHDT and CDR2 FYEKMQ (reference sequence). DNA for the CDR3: TGTGCCAGCAGCTTACAAGGACTAGCGGGCACAGATACGCAGTATTTT. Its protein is CASSLQGLAGTDTQYF.

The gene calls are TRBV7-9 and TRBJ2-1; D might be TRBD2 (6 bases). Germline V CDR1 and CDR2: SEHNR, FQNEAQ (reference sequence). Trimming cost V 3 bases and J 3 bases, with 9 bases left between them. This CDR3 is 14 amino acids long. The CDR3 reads CASSFSSVYNEQFF. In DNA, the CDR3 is TGTGCCAGCAGCTTTTCTAGCGTCTACAATGAGCAGTTCTTC.

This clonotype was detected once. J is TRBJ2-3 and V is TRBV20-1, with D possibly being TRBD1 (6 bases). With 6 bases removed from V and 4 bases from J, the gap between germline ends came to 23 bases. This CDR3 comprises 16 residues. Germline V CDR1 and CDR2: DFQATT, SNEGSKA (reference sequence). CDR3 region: CSAVPFQGRGADTQYF. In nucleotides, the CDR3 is TGCAGTGCAGTGCCGTTTCAGGGGAGAGGGGCAGATACGCAGTATTTT.

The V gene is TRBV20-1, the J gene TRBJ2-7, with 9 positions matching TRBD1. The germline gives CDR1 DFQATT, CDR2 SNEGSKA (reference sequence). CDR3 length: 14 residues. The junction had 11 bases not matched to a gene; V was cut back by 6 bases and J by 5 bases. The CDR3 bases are TGCAGTGCCCCCGGGACAGGGAGATTGGACGAGCAGTACTTC. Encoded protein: CSAPGTGRLDEQYF.

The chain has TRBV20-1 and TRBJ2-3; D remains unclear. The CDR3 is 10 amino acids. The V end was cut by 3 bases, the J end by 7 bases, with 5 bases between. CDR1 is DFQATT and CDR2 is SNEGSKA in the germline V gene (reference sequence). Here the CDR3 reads CSARLNTQYF. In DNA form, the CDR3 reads TGCAGTGCTAGGTTAAATACGCAGTATTTT.

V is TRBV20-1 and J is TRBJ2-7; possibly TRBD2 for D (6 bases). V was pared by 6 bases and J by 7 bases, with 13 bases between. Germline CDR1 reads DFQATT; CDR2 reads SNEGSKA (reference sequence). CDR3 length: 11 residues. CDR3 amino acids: CSAGGLGEQYF. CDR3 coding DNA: TGCAGTGCGGGAGGACTGGGGGAGCAGTACTTC.

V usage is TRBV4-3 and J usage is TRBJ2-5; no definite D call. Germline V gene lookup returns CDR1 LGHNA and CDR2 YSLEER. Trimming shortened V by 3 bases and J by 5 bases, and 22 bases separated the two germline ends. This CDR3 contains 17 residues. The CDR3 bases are TGCGCCAGCAGCCAGGGCGCGGCGGCCCTAAGTCAGGAGACCCAGTACTTC. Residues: CASSQGAAALSQETQYF.

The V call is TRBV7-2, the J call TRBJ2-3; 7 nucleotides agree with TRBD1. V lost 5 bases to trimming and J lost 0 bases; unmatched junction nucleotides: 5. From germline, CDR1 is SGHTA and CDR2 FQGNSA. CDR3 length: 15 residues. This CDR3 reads CASSPGTVSTDTQYF. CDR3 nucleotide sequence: TGTGCCAGCAGCCCCGGGACAGTTAGCACAGATACGCAGTATTTT.